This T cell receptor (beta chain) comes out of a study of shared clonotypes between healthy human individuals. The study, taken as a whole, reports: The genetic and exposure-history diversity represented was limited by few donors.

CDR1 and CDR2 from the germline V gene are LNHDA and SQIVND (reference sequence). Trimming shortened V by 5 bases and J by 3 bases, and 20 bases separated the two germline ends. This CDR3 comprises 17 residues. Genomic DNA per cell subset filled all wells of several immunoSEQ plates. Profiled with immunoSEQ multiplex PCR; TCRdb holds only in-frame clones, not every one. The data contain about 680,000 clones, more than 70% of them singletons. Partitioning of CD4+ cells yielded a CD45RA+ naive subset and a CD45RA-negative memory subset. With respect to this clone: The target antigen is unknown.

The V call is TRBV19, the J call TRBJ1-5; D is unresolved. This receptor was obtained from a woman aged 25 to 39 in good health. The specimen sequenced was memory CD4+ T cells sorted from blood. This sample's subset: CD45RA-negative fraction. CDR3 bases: TGTGCCAGTAGTGAGGGCCCCGCACAGAGAATCAATCAGCCCCAGCATTTT. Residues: CASSEGPAQRINQPQHF.